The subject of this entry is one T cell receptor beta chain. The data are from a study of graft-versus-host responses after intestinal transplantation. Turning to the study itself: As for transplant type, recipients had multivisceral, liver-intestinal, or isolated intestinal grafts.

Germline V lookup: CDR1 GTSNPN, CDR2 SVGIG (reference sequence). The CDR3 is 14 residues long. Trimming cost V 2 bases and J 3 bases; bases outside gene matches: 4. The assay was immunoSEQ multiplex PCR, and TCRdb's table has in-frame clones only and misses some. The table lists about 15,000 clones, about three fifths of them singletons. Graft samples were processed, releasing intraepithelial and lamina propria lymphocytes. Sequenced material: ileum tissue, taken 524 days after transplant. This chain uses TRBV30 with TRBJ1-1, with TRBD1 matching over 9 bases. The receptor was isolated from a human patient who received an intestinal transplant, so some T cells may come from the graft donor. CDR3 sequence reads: CAWSYRGRDTEAFF. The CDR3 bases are TGTGCCTGGAGTTACAGGGGGCGCGACACTGAAGCTTTCTTT.